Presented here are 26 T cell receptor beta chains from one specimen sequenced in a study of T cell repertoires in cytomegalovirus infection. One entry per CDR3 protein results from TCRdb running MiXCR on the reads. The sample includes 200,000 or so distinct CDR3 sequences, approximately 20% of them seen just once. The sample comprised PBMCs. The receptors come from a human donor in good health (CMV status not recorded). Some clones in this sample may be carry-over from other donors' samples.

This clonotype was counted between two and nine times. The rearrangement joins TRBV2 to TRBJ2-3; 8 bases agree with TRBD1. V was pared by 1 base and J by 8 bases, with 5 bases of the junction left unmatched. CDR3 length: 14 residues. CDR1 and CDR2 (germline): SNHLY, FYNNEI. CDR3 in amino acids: CASSEGTGFPTQYF. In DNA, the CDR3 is TGTGCCAGCAGTGAAGGGACAGGGTTCCCTACGCAGTATTTT.

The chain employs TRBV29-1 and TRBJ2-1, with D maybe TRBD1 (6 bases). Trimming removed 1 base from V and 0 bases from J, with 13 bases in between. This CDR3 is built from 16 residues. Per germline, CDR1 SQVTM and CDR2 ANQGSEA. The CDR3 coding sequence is TGCAGCGTTGAAGGCGGCGCAGGGGTCTCCTACAATGAGCAGTTCTTC. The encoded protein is CSVEGGAGVSYNEQFF.

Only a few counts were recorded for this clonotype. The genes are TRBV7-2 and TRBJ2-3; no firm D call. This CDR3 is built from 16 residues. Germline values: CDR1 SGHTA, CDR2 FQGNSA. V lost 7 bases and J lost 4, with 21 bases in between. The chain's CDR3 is CASNVEPSASADTQYF. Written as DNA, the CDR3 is TGTGCCAGCAACGTAGAGCCCAGCGCTTCAGCAGATACGCAGTATTTT.

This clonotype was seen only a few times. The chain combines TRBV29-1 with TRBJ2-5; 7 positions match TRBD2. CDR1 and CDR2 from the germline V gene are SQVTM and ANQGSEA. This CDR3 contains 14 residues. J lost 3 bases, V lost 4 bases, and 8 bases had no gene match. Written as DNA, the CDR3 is TGCAGCGTTGTGGGTCTAGCGGAGAAAGAGACCCAGTACTTC. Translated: CSVVGLAEKETQYF.

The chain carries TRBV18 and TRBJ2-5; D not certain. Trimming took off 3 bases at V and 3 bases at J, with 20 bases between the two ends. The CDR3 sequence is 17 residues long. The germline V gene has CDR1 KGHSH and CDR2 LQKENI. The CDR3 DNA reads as TGTGCCAGCTCACCGATGGTGGCCCGGACCTTAGAAGAGACCCAGTACTTC. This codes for CASSPMVARTLEETQYF.

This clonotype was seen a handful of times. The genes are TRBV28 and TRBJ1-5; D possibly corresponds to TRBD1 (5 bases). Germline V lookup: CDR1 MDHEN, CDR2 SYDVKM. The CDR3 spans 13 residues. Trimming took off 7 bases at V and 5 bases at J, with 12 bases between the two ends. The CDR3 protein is CASTQGGHQPQHF. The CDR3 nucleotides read TGTGCCAGCACCCAGGGAGGGCATCAGCCCCAGCATTTT.

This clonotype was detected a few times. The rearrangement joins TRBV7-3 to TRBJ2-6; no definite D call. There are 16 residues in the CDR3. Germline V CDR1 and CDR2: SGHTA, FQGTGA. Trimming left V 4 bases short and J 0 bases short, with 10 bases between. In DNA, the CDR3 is TGTGCCAGCAGCTACGGACGGTCCTCTGGGGCCAACGTCCTGACTTTC. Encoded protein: CASSYGRSSGANVLTF.

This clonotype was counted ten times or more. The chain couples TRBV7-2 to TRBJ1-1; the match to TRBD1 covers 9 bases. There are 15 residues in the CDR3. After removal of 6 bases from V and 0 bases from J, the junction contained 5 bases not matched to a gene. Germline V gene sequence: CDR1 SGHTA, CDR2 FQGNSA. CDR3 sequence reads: CASSQRTGVNTEAFF. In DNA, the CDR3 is TGTGCCAGCAGTCAACGGACAGGGGTGAACACTGAAGCTTTCTTT. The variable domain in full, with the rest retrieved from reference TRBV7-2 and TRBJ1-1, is GAGVSQSPSNKVTEKGKDVELRCDPISGHTALYWYRQSLGQGLEFLIYFQGNSAPDKSGLPSDRFSAERTGGSVSTLTIQRTQQEDSAVYLCASSQRTGVNTEAFFGQGTRLTVV.

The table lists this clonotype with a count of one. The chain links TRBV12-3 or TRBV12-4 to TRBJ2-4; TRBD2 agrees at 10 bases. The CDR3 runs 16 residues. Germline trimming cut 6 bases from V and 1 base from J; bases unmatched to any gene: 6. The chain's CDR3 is CASSLLSGGAKNIQYF. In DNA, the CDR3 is TGTGCCAGCAGCCTACTTAGCGGGGGGGCCAAAAACATTCAGTACTTC.

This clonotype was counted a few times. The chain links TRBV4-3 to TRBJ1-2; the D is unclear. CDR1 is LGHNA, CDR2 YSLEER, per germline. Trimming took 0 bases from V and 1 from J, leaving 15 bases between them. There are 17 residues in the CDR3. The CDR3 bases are TGCGCCAGCAGCCAAGATCAAAGACTCGGCATTAACTATGGCTACACCTTC. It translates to CASSQDQRLGINYGYTF.

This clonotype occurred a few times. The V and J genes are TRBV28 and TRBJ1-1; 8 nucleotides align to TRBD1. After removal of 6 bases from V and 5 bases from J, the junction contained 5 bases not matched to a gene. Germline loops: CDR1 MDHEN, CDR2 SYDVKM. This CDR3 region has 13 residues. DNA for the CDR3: TGTGCCAGCAGGGACAGGGCTTGGACTGAAGCTTTCTTT. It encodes CASRDRAWTEAFF.

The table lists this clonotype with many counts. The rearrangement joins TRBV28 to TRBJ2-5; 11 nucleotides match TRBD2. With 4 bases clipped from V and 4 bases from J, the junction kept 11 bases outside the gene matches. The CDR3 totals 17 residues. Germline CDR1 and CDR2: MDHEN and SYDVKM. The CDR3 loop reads CASSSTSGIVFLETQYF. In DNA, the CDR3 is TGTGCCAGCAGTTCGACTAGCGGGATCGTCTTCCTAGAGACCCAGTACTTC. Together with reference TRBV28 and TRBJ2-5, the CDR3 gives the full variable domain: DVKVTQSSRYLVKRTGEKVFLECVQDMDHENMFWYRQDPGLGLRLIYFSYDVKMKEKGDIPEGYSVSREKKERFSLILESASTNQTSMYLCASSSTSGIVFLETQYFGPGTRLLVL.

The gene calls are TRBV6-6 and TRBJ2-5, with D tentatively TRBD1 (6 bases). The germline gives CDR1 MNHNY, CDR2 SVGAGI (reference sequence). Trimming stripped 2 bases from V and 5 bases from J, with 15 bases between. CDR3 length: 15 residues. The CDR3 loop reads CASSYGEGTLETQYF. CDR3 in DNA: TGTGCCAGCAGTTACGGTGAGGGGACATTGGAGACCCAGTACTTC.

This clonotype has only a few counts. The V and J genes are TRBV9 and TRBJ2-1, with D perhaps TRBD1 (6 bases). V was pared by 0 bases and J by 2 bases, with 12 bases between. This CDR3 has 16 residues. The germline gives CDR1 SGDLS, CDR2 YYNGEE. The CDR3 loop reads CASSVAGDGTYNEQFF. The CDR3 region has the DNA TGTGCCAGCAGCGTAGCAGGGGACGGAACCTACAATGAGCAGTTCTTC.

This CDR3 is CASRVARNTEAFF. DNA for the CDR3: TGTGCCAGCAGGGTCGCTCGGAACACTGAAGCTTTCTTT. The J gene is TRBJ1-1, the V gene TRBV2; D unclear. Trimming cost V 6 bases and J 1 base, with 9 bases left between them. Per the germline V gene, CDR1 is SNHLY and CDR2 is FYNNEI. The CDR3 totals 13 residues.

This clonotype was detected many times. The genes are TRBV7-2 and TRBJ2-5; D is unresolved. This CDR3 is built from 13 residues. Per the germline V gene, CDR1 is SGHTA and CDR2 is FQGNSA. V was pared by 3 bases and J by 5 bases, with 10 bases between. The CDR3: CASSFGSLETQYF. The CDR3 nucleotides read TGTGCCAGCAGCTTTGGGTCTCTGGAGACCCAGTACTTC.

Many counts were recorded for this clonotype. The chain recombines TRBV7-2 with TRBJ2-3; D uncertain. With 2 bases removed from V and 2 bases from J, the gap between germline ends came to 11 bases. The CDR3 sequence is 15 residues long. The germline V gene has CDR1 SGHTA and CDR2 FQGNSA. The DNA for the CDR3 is TGTGCCAGCAGCTTATTTCAACAGACCACAGATACGCAGTATTTT. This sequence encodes CASSLFQQTTDTQYF. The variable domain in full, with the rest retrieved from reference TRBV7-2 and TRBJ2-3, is GAGVSQSPSNKVTEKGKDVELRCDPISGHTALYWYRQSLGQGLEFLIYFQGNSAPDKSGLPSDRFSAERTGGSVSTLTIQRTQQEDSAVYLCASSLFQQTTDTQYFGPGTRLTVL.

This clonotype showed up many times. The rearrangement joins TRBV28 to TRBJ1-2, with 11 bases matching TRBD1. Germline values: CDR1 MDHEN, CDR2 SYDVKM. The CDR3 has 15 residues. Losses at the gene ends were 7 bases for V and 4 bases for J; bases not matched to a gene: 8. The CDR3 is CASTSGQGAGYGYTF. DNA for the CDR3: TGTGCCAGCACCTCAGGACAGGGGGCTGGCTATGGCTACACCTTC.

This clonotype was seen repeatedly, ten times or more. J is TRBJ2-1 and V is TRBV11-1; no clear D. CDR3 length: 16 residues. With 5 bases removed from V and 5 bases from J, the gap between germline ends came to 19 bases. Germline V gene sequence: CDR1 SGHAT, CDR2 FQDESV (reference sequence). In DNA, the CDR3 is TGTGCCAGCAGCAGCCCTCTAGGACGGACCCACAATGAGCAGTTCTTC. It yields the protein CASSSPLGRTHNEQFF.

The CDR3 DNA reads TGTGCCAGTAGTATAGGCGGGAGGGTCACAGATACGCAGTATTTT. It yields the protein CASSIGGRVTDTQYF. J is TRBJ2-3 and V is TRBV19; 9 bases align to TRBD2. The CDR3 extends over 15 amino acids. CDR1 and CDR2 from the germline V gene are LNHDA and SQIVND (reference sequence). V lost 1 base to trimming and J lost 2 bases; unmatched junction nucleotides: 1.

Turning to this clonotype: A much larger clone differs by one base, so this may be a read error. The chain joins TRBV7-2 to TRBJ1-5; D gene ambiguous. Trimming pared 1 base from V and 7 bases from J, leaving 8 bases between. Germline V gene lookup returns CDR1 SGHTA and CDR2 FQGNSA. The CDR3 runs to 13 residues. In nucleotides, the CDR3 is TGTGCCAGCAGCTTAGACAGAGAACAGCCCCAGCATTTT. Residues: CASSLDREQPQHF.

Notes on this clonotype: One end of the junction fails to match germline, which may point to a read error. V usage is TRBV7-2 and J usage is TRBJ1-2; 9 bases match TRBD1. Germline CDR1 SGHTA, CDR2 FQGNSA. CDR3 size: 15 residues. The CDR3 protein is CAGSSRQGVDYGYTF. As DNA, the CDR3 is TGTGCCGGCAGCTCCAGACAGGGGGTGGACTATGGCTACACCTTC.

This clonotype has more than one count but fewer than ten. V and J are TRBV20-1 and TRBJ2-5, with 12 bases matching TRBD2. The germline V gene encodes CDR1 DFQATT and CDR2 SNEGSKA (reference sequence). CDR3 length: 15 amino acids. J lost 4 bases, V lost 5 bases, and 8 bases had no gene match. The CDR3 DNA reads TGCAGTGCTTGGGGACTAGCGGGTCGCGGAGAGACCCAGTACTTC. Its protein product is CSAWGLAGRGETQYF.

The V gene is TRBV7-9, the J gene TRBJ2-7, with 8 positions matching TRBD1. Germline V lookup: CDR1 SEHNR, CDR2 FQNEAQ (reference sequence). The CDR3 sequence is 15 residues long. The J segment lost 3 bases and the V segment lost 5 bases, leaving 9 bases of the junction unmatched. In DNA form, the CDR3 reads TGTGCCAGCAGCGCCCGACAGGGGCCAGTCTACGAGCAGTACTTC. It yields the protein CASSARQGPVYEQYF.

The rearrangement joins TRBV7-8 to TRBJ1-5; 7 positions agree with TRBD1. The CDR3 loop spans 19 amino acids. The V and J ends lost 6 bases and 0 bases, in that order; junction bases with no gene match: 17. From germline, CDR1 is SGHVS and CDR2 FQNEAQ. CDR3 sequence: CASSTPRGQLTNSNQPQHF. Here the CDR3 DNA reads TGTGCCAGCAGTACCCCCCGGGGACAGCTAACGAATAGCAATCAGCCCCAGCATTTT. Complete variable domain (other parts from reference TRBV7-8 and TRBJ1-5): GAGVSQSPRYKVAKRGQDVALRCDPISGHVSLFWYQQALGQGPEFLTYFQNEAQLDKSGLPSDRFFAERPEGSVSTLKIQRTQQEDSAVYLCASSTPRGQLTNSNQPQHFGDGTRLSIL.

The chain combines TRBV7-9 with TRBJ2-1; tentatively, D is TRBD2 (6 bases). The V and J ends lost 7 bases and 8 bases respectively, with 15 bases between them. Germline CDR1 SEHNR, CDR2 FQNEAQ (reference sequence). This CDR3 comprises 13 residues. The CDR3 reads CASTTEGGYEQFF. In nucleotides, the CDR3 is TGTGCCAGCACGACCGAGGGAGGTTATGAGCAGTTCTTC.